The 3 T cell receptor beta chains below were found in one sample sequenced in a study of blood T cell repertoires in COVID-19. Sequencing was performed with immunoSEQ multiplex PCR; in TCRdb, only in-frame clones are kept and a portion is missing. Of fewer than 250,000 clones detected, 80% to 90% appear once; the ten largest clones hold 3% to 4%. Sequenced: PBMCs or T cells enriched from blood (not recorded which). These receptors were collected from a woman aged 40 to 55 with acute COVID-19.

This clone has only one observation. This sequence joins TRBV6-5 and TRBJ2-4, with D possibly TRBD1 on 6 matching bases. The CDR3 spans 15 residues. Germline V lookup: CDR1 MNHEY, CDR2 SVGAGI. The V end lost 2 bases, the J end lost 4 bases, and 12 bases lay between the germline ends. CDR3 DNA sequence: TGTGCCAGCAGTTACCTGGGGGACAAAAAAAACATTCAGTACTTC. This gives the protein CASSYLGDKKNIQYF.

This sequence joins TRBV7-9 and TRBJ2-7; TRBD2 matches at 8 bases. The V and J ends lost 5 bases and 4 bases, in that order; junction bases with no gene match: 7. The CDR3 covers 14 residues. Germline CDR1 and CDR2: SEHNR and FQNEAQ (reference sequence). CDR3 protein: CASSPDGGGYEQYF. DNA for the CDR3: TGTGCCAGCAGCCCCGACGGGGGGGGTTACGAGCAGTACTTC.

This clone was seen a handful of times. V and J are TRBV27 and TRBJ1-6; D is unclear. The CDR3 has 12 residues. V lost 3 bases, J lost 10 bases, and 7 bases lay in between. Looked up from germline, CDR1 is MNHEY and CDR2 is SMNVEV (reference sequence). Here the CDR3 DNA reads TGTGCCAGCAGTTTCCCCCTCTCACCCCTCCACTTT. As protein: CASSFPLSPLHF.